This T cell receptor (beta chain) comes out of a study of OX40 agonist ivuxolimab in advanced cancers. Whole-study context: Patients with hepatocellular carcinoma, melanoma, renal cell or head and neck cancer made up the dose-escalation patients. Three patients responded partially, comprising one with hepatocellular carcinoma and two with cutaneous melanoma. Overall study findings and caveats: Among the lowest levels of clonal expansion were found in partial responders at 0.1-3.0 mg/kg.

Clones were read by immunoSEQ multiplex PCR, and TCRdb kept only the in-frame ones, dropping some. The sample has around 41,000 clones, over 75% seen once. Patients were excluded for autoimmune disease history or systemic immunosuppression. Remarks on this clone: The antigen remains unidentified.

The receptor was isolated from an adult with an advanced solid tumor such as melanoma, head and neck, liver or kidney cancer. The sample in question was CD4+ or CD8+ T cells sorted from blood, obtained in a trial of the OX40 agonist ivuxolimab.

The CDR3 nucleotides are TGTGCCAGCAGTCCTCGGACGGTGAATGAAAAACTGTTTTTT. It encodes CASSPRTVNEKLFF. The rearrangement links TRBV28 to TRBJ1-4; D is unclear. CDR1 is MDHEN and CDR2 is SYDVKM in the germline V gene. With 5 bases removed from V and 5 bases from J, the gap between germline ends came to 12 bases. The CDR3 is 14 amino acids.